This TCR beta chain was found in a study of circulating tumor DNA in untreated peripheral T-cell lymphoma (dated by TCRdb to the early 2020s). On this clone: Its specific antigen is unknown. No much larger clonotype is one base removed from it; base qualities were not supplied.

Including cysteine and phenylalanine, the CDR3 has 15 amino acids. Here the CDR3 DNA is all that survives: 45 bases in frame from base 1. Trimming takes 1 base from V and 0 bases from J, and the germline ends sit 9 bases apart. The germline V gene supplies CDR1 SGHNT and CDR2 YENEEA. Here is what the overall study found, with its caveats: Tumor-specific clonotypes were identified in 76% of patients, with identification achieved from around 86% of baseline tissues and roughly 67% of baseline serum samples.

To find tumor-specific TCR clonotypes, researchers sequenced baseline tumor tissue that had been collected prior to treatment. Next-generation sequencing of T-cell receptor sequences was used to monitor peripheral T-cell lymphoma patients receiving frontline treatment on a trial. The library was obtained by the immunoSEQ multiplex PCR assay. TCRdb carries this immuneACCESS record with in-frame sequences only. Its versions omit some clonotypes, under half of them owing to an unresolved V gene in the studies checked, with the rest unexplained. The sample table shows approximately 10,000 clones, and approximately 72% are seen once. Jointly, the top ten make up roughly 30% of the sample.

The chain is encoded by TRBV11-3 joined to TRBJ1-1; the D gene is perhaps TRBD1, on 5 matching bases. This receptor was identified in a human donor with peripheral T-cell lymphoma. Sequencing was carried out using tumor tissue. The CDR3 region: CASSLVKGLNTEAFF. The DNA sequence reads TGTGCCAGCAGCTTAGTGAAGGGACTGAACACTGAAGCTTTCTTT.